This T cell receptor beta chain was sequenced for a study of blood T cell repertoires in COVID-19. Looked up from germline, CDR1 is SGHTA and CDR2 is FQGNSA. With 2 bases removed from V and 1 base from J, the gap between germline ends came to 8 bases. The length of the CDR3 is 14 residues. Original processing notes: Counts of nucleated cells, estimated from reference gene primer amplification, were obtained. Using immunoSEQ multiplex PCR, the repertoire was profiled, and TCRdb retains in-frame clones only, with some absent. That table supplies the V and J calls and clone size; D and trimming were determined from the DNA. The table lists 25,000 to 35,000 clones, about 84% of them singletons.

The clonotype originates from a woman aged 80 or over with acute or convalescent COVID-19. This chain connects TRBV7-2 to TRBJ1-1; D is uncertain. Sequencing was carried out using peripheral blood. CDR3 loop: CASSLMQENTEAFF. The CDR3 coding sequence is TGTGCCAGCAGCTTAATGCAGGAGAACACTGAAGCTTTCTTT.